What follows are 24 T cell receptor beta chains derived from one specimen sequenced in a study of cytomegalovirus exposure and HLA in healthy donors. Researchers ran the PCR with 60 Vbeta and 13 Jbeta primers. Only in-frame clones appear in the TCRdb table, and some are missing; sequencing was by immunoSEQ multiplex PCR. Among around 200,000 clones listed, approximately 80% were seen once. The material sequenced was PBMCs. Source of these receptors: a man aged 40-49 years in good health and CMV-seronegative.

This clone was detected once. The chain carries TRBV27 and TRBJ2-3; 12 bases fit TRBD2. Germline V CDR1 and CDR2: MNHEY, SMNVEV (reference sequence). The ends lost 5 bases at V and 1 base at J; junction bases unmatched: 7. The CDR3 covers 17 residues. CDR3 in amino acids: CASSPLRTSGGTDTQYF. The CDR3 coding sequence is TGTGCCAGCAGTCCATTGCGGACTAGCGGGGGCACAGATACGCAGTATTTT.

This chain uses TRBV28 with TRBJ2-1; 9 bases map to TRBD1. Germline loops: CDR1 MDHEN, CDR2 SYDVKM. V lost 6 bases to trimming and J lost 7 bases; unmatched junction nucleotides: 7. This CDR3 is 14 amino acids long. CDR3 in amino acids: CASSSGTGTNEQFF. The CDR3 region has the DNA TGTGCCAGCAGCTCGGGGACAGGGACGAATGAGCAGTTCTTC.

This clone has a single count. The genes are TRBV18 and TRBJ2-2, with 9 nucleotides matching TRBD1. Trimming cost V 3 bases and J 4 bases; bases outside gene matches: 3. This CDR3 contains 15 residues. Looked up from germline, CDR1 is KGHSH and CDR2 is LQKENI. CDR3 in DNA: TGTGCCAGCTCACCGGGACAGGGTGGCACCGGGGAGCTGTTTTTT. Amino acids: CASSPGQGGTGELFF.

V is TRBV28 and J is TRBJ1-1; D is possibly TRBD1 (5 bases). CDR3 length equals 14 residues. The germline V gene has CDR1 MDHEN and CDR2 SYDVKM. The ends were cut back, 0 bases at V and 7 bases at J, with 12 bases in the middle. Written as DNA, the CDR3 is TGTGCCAGCAGTTTATGGGGGGGTCCTTATGAAGCTTTCTTT. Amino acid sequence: CASSLWGGPYEAFF.

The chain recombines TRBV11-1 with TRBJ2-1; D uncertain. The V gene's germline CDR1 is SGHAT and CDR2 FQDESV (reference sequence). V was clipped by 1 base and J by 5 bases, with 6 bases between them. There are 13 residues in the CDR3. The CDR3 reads CASSLESHNEQFF. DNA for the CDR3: TGTGCCAGCAGCTTAGAATCTCACAATGAGCAGTTCTTC.

The CDR3 coding sequence is TGTGCCAGCAGCAATGACAGGGGCCGAGAACCGTACTTC. Amino acids: CASSNDRGREPYF. The chain has TRBV5-5 and TRBJ2-7, with 8 bases aligning to TRBD1. Germline CDR1 is SGHKS and CDR2 is YYEKEE (reference sequence). V shed 4 bases and J 12 bases; nucleotides not matched to a gene: 12. This CDR3 spans 13 amino acids.

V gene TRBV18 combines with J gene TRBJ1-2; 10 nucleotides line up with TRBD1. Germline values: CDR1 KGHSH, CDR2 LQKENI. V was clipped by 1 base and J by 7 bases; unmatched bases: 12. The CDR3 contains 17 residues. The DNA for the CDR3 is TGTGCCAGCTCACCACGACGAATGGGACAGGGGATGGGTGGCTACACCTTC. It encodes CASSPRRMGQGMGGYTF.

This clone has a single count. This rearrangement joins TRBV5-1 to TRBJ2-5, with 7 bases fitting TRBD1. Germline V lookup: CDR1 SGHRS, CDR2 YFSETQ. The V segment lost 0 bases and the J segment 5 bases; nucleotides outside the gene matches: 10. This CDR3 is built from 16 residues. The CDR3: CASSLGDRGVWETQYF. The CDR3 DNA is TGCGCCAGCAGCTTGGGGGACAGAGGGGTTTGGGAGACCCAGTACTTC.

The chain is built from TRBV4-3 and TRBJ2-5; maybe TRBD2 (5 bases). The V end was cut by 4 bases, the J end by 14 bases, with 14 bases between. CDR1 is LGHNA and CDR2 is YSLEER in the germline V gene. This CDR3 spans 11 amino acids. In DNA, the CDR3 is TGCGCCAGCAGCCGGCTCGGGGTCCCATACTTC. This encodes CASSRLGVPYF.

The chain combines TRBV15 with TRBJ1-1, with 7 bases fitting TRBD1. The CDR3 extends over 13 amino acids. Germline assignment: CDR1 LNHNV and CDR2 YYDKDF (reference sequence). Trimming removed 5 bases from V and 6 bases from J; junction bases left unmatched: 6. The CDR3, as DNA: TGTGCCACCAGCGTCAGGGGGATCTCTGAAGCTTTCTTT. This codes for CATSVRGISEAFF.

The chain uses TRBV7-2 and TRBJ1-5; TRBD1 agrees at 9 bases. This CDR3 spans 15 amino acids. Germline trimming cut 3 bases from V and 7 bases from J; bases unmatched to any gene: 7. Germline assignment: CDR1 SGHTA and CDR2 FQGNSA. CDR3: CASSFLTGGVQPQHF. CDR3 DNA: TGTGCCAGCAGCTTTTTGACAGGGGGGGTGCAGCCCCAGCATTTT.

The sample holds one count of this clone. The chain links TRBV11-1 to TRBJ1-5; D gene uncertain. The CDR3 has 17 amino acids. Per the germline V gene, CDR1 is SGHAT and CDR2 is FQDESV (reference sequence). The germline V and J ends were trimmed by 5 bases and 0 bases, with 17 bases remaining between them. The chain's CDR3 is CASSRRLPIHSNQPQHF. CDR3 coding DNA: TGTGCCAGCAGCCGGAGGCTCCCTATACATAGCAATCAGCCCCAGCATTTT.

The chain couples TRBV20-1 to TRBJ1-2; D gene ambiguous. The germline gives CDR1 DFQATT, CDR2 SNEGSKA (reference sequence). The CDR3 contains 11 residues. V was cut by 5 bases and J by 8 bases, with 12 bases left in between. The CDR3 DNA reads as TGCAGTGCTTCTACGGACTCGGGCTACACCTTC. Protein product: CSASTDSGYTF.

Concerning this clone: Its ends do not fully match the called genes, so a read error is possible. The CDR3 sequence: CASRVKVLAGGREQFF. In DNA form, the CDR3 reads TGTGCTAGCAGGGTTAAGGTACTAGCGGGAGGGCGTGAGCAGTTCTTC. The gene calls are TRBV28 and TRBJ2-1, with TRBD2 identical over 13 bases. The CDR3 totals 16 residues. Germline assignment: CDR1 MDHEN and CDR2 SYDVKM.

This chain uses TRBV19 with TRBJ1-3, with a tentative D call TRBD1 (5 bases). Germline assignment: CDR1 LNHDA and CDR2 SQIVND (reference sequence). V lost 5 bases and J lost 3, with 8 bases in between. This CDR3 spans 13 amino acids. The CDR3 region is CASSQGNGNTIYF. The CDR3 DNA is TGTGCCAGTAGTCAGGGAAATGGAAACACCATATATTTT.

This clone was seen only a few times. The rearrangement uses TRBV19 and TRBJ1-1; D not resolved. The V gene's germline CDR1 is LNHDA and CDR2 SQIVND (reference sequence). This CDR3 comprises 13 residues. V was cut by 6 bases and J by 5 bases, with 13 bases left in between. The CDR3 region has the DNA TGTGCCAGTAGCCCGGACTGGGTGACTGAAGCTTTCTTT. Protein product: CASSPDWVTEAFF.

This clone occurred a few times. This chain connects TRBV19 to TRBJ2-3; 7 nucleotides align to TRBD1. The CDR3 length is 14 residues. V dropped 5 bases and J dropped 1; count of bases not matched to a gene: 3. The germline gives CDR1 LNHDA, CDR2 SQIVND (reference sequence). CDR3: CASSSGTGTDTQYF. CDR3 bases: TGTGCCAGTAGTTCTGGGACAGGCACAGATACGCAGTATTTT.

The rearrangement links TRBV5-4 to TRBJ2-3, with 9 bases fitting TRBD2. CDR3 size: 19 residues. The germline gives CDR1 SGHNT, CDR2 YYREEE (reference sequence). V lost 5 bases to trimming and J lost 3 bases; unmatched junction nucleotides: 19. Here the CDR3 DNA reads TGTGCCAGCAGGCGAGGGGGGGGCAGATCTAGCGGGGATACAGATACGCAGTATTTT. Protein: CASRRGGGRSSGDTDTQYF.

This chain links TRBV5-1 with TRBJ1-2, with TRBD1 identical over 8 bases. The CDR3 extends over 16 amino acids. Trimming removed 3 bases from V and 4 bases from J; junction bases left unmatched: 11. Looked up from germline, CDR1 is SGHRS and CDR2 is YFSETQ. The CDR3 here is CASSSLGQGRAYGYTF. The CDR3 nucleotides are TGCGCCAGCAGCTCACTTGGACAGGGTCGTGCCTATGGCTACACCTTC.

The CDR3, as DNA: TGCGCCAGCAGCTTGGGGAGAAACACTGAAGCTTTCTTT. Translated: CASSLGRNTEAFF. This rearrangement joins TRBV5-1 to TRBJ1-1; no firm D call. The germline gives CDR1 SGHRS, CDR2 YFSETQ. The CDR3 extends over 13 amino acids. V was pared by 0 bases and J by 2 bases, with 5 bases between. The full variable domain, with the rest looked up from reference TRBV5-1 and TRBJ1-1, is KAGVTQTPRYLIKTRGQQVTLSCSPISGHRSVSWYQQTPGQGLQFLFEYFSETQRNKGNFPGRFSGRQFSNSRSEMNVSTLELGDSALYLCASSLGRNTEAFFGQGTRLTVV.

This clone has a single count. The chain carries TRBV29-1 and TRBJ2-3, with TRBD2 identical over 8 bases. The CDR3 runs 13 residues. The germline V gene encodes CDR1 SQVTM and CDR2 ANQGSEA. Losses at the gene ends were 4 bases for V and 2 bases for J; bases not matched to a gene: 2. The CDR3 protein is CSVGGGFTDTQYF. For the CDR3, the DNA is TGCAGCGTTGGCGGGGGGTTCACAGATACGCAGTATTTT.

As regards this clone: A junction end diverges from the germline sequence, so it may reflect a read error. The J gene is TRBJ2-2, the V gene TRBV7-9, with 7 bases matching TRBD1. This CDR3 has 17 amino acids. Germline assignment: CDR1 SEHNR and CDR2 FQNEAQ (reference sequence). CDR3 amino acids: CASILPGQALNTGELFF. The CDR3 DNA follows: TGTGCCAGCATCTTACCCGGACAGGCCTTGAACACCGGGGAGCTGTTTTTT.

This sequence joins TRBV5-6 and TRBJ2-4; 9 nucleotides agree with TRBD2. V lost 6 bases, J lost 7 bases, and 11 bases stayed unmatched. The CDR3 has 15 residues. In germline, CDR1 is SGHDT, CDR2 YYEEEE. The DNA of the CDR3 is TGTGCCAGCACCTTAGGAACTAGCGGGTTCAACATTCAGTACTTC. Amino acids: CASTLGTSGFNIQYF.

The CDR3, as DNA: TGTGCCAGCATCCCCGGGACAGGGGAAGGCGAGCAGTACTTC. Translated, it gives CASIPGTGEGEQYF. This sequence joins TRBV7-9 and TRBJ2-7, with 10 bases lining up with TRBD1. The J segment lost 6 bases and the V segment lost 7 bases, leaving 9 bases of the junction unmatched. The CDR3 contains 14 residues. The germline CDR1 and CDR2 sequences are SEHNR and FQNEAQ (reference sequence).